This TCR beta chain was identified in a study of immune characterization of retroperitoneal liposarcoma. TCRdb re-analysed the PCR reads in MiXCR, keeping a single row per CDR3 protein. This table holds around 10,000 distinct CDR3 sequences, 45% to 50% found once. CDR1 is MNHNS and CDR2 is SASEGT in the germline V gene. The CDR3 loop spans 12 amino acids. V lost 2 bases and J lost 2, with 2 bases in between. The specimen was tumor tissue. The rearrangement joins TRBV6-1 to TRBJ2-3; D call uncertain. The source is a female donor with retroperitoneal liposarcoma. CDR3 nucleotides: TGTGCCAGCAGTGAATCCACAGATACGCAGTATTTT. This gives the protein CASSESTDTQYF.